This T cell receptor (beta chain) appears in the sequencing data of a study of T cell responses to AZD1222 COVID-19 vaccine. Overall study context: Pooled samples include second doses given at about 4 or 12 weeks. Study observations and caveats: Clonal diversity may have been underestimated, and the donors were mostly white British, with more females than males. When two AZD1222 doses had been given, Spike-specific TCR breadth and depth rose. Samples come after the peak T cell response, not at day 14.

As for this clone: Its target is not known.

Measured with immunoSEQ multiplex PCR; TCRdb has only the in-frame clones, and not every one. The top ten hold approximately 1.2% of the sample, which has 100,000 or so clones, roughly 90% seen once. This CDR3 region has 13 residues. The V end lost 7 bases, the J end lost 7 bases, and 14 bases lay between the germline ends. Germline assignment: CDR1 LNHDA and CDR2 SQIVND (reference sequence). This receptor was identified in an adult in good health. Sequences were derived from peripheral blood, sampled on day 0 of AZD1222 vaccination. V and J are TRBV19 and TRBJ1-5, with TRBD1 as a possible D gene (6 bases). The DNA of the CDR3 is TGTGCCAGTACCTCTCGGGGGGGCCAGCCCCAGCATTTT. It codes for CASTSRGGQPQHF.